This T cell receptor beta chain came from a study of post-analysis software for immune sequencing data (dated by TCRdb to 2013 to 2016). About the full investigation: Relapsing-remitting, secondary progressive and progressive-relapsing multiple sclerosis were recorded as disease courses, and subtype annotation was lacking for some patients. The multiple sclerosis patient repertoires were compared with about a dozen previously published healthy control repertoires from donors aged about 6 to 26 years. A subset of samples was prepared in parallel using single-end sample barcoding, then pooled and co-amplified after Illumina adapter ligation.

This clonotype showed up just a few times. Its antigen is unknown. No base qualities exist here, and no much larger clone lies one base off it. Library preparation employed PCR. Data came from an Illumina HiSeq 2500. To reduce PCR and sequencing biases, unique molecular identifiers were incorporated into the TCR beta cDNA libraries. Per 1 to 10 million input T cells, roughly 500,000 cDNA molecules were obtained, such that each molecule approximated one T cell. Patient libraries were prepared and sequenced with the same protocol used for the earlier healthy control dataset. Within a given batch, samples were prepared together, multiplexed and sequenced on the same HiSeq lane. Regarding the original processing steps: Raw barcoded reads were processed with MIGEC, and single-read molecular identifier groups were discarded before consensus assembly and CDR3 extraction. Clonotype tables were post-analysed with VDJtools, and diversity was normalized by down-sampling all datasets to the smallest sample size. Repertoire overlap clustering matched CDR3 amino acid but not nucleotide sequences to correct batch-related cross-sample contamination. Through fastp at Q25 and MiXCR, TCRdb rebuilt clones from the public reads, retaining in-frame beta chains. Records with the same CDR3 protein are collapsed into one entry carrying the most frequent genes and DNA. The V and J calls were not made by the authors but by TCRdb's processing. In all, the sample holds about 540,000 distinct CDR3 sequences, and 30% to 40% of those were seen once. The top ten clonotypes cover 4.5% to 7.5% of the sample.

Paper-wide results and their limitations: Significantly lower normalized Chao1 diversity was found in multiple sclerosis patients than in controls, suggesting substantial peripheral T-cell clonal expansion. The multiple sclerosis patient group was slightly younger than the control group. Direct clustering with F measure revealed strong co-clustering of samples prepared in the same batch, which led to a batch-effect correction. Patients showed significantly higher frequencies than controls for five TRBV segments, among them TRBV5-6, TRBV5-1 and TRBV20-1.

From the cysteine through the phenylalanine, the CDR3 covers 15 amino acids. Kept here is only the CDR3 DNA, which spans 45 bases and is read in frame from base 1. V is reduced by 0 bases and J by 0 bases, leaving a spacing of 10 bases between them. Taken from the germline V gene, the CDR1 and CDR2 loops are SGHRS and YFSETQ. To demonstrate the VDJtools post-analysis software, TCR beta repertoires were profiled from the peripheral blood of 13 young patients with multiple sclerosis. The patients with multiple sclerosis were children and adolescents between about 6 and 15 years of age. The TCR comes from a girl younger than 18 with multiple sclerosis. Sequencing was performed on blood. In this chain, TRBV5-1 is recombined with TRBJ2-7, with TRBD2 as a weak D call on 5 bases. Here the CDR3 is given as CASSLGWRSSYEQYF. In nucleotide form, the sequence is TGCGCCAGCAGCTTGGGGTGGAGGAGCTCCTACGAGCAGTACTTC.